What follows is one T cell receptor beta chain and its context. Germline CDR1 is MDHEN and CDR2 is SYDVKM. After removal of 4 bases from V and 6 bases from J, the junction contained 9 bases not matched to a gene. CDR3 length equals 14 residues. These data originate in a study of shared clonotypes between healthy human individuals. The method was immunoSEQ multiplex PCR; TCRdb's version includes in-frame clones alone and lacks a portion of them. This table has approximately 2.1 million clones, over 85% appearing once. The sequenced material came from naive CD4+ T cells from PBMCs. Subset: CD45RA+ positively selected. This TCR was recovered from a man younger than 35 in good health. Some clones in this sample may be carry-over from other donors' samples. The chain is built from TRBV28 and TRBJ2-7, with 7 nucleotides matching TRBD1. CDR3 sequence reads: CASSSTNRGREQYF. CDR3 sequence (DNA): TGTGCCAGCAGTTCCACCAACAGGGGCCGCGAGCAGTACTTC.